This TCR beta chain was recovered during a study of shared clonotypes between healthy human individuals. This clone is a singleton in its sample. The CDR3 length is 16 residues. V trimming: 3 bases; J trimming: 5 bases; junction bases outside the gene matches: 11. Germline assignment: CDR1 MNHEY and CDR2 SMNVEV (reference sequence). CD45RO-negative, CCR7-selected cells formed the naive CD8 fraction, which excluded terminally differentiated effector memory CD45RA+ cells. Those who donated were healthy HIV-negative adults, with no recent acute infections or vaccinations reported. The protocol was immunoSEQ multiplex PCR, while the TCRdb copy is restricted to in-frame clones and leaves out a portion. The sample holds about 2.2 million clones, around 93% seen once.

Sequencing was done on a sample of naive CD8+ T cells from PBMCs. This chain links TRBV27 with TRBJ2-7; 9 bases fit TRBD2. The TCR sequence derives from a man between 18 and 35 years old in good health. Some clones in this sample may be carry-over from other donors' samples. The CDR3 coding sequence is TGTGCCAGCAGTTTTTTGATGCGGGTAGCGGGAGACGAGCAGTACTTC. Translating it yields CASSFLMRVAGDEQYF.